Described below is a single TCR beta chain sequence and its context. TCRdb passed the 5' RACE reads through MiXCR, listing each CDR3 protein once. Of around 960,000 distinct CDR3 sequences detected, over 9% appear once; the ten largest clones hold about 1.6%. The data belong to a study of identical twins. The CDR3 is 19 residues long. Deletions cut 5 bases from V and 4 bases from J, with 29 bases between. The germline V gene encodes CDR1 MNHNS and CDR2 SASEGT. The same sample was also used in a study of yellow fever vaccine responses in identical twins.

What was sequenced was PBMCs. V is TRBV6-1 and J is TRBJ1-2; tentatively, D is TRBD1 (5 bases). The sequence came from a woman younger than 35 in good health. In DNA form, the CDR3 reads TGTGCCAGCAGTCCCTCAAGGGGTATAACTTCTCCAAGCCTCTATGGCTACACCTTC. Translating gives CASSPSRGITSPSLYGYTF.